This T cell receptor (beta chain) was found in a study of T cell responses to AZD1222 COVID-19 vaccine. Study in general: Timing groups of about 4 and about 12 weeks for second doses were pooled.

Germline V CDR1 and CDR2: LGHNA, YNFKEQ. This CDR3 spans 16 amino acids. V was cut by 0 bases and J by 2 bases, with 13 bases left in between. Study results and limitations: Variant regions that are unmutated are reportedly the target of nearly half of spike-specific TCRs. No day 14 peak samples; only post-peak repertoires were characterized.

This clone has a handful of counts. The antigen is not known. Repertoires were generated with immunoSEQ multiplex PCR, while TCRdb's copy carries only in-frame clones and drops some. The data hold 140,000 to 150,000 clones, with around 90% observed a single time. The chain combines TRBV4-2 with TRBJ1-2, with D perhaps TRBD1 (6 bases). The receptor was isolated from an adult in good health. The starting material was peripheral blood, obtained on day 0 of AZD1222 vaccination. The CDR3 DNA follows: TGTGCCAGCAGCCAAGACAACAGGGTCAGAAACTATGGCTACACCTTC. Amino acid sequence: CASSQDNRVRNYGYTF.